The 17 T cell receptor beta chains below come from one sample, sequenced in a study of cytomegalovirus exposure and HLA in healthy donors. The PCR used 60 Vbeta and 13 Jbeta primers. Sequencing was performed with immunoSEQ multiplex PCR; in TCRdb, only in-frame clones are kept and a portion is missing. The repertoire has about 120,000 clones, 15% of them found once; the top ten carry roughly 2%. The material sequenced was PBMCs. All receptors derive from a woman under 30 in good health and CMV-seronegative.

This clone showed up just a few times. CDR3 nucleotides: TGTGCCAGCAGTGAGGTGACAGGGGACGGCTACACCTTC. It is translated as CASSEVTGDGYTF. V and J are TRBV28 and TRBJ1-2; 8 bases align to TRBD1. Germline V CDR1 and CDR2: MDHEN, SYDVKM. The CDR3 consists of 13 residues. Losses at the gene ends were 5 bases for V and 8 bases for J; bases not matched to a gene: 7.

This clone has a handful of counts. The chain uses TRBV4-2 and TRBJ2-1, with TRBD2 matching 9 bases. CDR3 size: 16 residues. V trimming: 4 bases; J trimming: 4 bases; junction bases outside the gene matches: 8. CDR1 is LGHNA and CDR2 is YNFKEQ in the germline V gene. This chain's CDR3 is CASSPEGTSIYNEQFF. The CDR3 DNA reads TGTGCCAGCAGCCCGGAGGGGACTAGCATTTACAATGAGCAGTTCTTC.

The chain uses TRBV5-1 and TRBJ2-7; TRBD1 matches 7 bases. Trimming cost V 4 bases and J 0 bases; bases outside gene matches: 7. This CDR3 has 15 residues. Germline assignment: CDR1 SGHRS and CDR2 YFSETQ. CDR3 bases: TGCGCCAGCAGCACCAGCCGGGACAGCTCCTACGAGCAGTACTTC. Translation: CASSTSRDSSYEQYF.

The chain recombines TRBV27 with TRBJ1-1; D remains unclear. CDR1 MNHEY and CDR2 SMNVEV come from the germline V gene (reference sequence). CDR3 size: 15 residues. V gave up 5 bases and J gave up 5 bases, with 18 bases separating them. This CDR3 reads CASSPRRQWQTEAFF. The CDR3 bases are TGTGCCAGCAGTCCACGGAGGCAATGGCAGACTGAAGCTTTCTTT.

Only a few counts were recorded for this clone. The V gene is TRBV28, the J gene TRBJ2-7, with 12 bases fitting TRBD2. CDR3 length equals 16 residues. The V gene's germline CDR1 is MDHEN and CDR2 SYDVKM. The V and J ends lost 8 bases and 0 bases, in that order; junction bases with no gene match: 8. The DNA for the CDR3 is TGTGCCAGCTATTTAACGACTAGCGGGAGCTCCTACGAGCAGTACTTC. Amino acid sequence: CASYLTTSGSSYEQYF.

This rearrangement joins TRBV7-9 to TRBJ2-1; 15 bases agree with TRBD2. The CDR3 totals 19 residues. Germline CDR1 reads SEHNR; CDR2 reads FQNEAQ (reference sequence). V dropped 6 bases and J dropped 12; count of bases not matched to a gene: 21. The DNA of the CDR3 is TGTGCCAGCAGACCCACGGGGACTAGCGGGAGGCCGGTCGGGGTTGTGCAGTTCTTC. Translated, it gives CASRPTGTSGRPVGVVQFF.

The chain joins TRBV11-1 to TRBJ2-6; D possibly corresponds to TRBD1 (6 bases). The CDR3 consists of 19 residues. Germline V gene data show CDR1 as SGHAT and CDR2 as FQDESV (reference sequence). Trimming took off 5 bases at V and 1 base at J, with 21 bases between the two ends. The CDR3 spells CASSRRLRDKISGANVLTF. The CDR3 DNA follows: TGTGCCAGCAGCCGAAGACTACGGGACAAGATATCTGGGGCCAACGTCCTGACTTTC.

This clone was seen a handful of times. The chain recombines TRBV19 with TRBJ1-2; D is perhaps TRBD1 (5 bases). Germline V lookup: CDR1 LNHDA, CDR2 SQIVND (reference sequence). The CDR3 loop spans 12 amino acids. V was trimmed by 11 bases and J by 1 base, leaving 11 bases between them. The CDR3 protein is CAAHDSNYGYTF. The CDR3 DNA follows: TGTGCCGCCCACGACAGTAACTATGGCTACACCTTC.

CDR3 DNA: TGTGCCAGAAGCGTTGGACTAGGGAACACCGGGGAGCTGTTTTTT. Protein product: CARSVGLGNTGELFF. The chain is built from TRBV2 and TRBJ2-2; TRBD2 agrees at 7 bases. The ends lost 9 bases at V and 1 base at J; junction bases unmatched: 8. Per germline, CDR1 SNHLY and CDR2 FYNNEI. The CDR3 sequence is 15 residues long.

The chain employs TRBV5-1 and TRBJ2-5, with 7 bases lining up with TRBD2. The CDR3 covers 16 residues. J was trimmed by 1 base and V by 0 bases; bases with no gene match: 6. Germline values: CDR1 SGHRS, CDR2 YFSETQ. CDR3 DNA sequence: TGCGCCAGCAGCTTGGCCACGGGGAGGGCCCAAGAGACCCAGTACTTC. Its translation is CASSLATGRAQETQYF.

The chain joins TRBV7-2 to TRBJ2-1, with 8 bases identical to TRBD2. The CDR3 spans 16 residues. Per the germline V gene, CDR1 is SGHTA and CDR2 is FQGNSA. The V and J ends lost 5 bases and 3 bases, in that order; junction bases with no gene match: 9. The CDR3 loop reads CASSPLSGGLYNEQFF. Here the CDR3 DNA reads TGTGCCAGCAGCCCTCTAAGCGGGGGCCTCTACAATGAGCAGTTCTTC.

The rearrangement uses TRBV10-3 and TRBJ1-2; no firm D call. Trimming stripped 0 bases from V and 0 bases from J, with 11 bases between. In germline, CDR1 is ENHRY, CDR2 SYGVKD. The CDR3 totals 16 residues. The CDR3 sequence: CAISESGRVANYGYTF. Here the CDR3 DNA reads TGTGCCATCAGTGAGTCGGGGAGGGTAGCTAACTATGGCTACACCTTC.

J is TRBJ2-3 and V is TRBV7-9, with TRBD1 identical over 10 bases. The CDR3 has 13 residues. Germline CDR1 SEHNR, CDR2 FQNEAQ (reference sequence). J lost 6 bases, V lost 5 bases, and 2 bases had no gene match. The CDR3 loop reads CASSDRGPDTQYF. CDR3 in DNA: TGTGCCAGCAGCGACAGGGGGCCGGATACGCAGTATTTT.

A few counts support this clone. This chain uses TRBV29-1 with TRBJ2-3; D is undetermined. The CDR3 runs to 13 residues. Trimming removed 7 bases from V and 0 bases from J, with 11 bases in between. Germline loops: CDR1 SQVTM, CDR2 ANQGSEA. CDR3 coding DNA: TGCAGCGATTTATTCCTAAGCACAGATACGCAGTATTTT. The encoded protein is CSDLFLSTDTQYF.

The V call is TRBV29-1, the J call TRBJ1-2, with D possibly matching TRBD1 (6 bases). V was pared by 1 base and J by 3 bases, with 12 bases between. The CDR3 loop spans 14 amino acids. Germline V gene sequence: CDR1 SQVTM, CDR2 ANQGSEA. The CDR3 DNA sequence: TGCAGCGTTGAAGCTCAAGGGGGGGACTATGGCTACACCTTC. This gives the protein CSVEAQGGDYGYTF.

This clone was seen a few times. The chain carries TRBV19 and TRBJ2-5; weak D call: TRBD1 (6 bases). The end of the DNA aligns better with TRBJ2-7, so the J call may be wrong. This CDR3 has 14 amino acids. In germline, CDR1 is LNHDA, CDR2 SQIVND (reference sequence). The CDR3 bases are TGTGCCAGTAGTCCCGGGACAACGCTTTACGAGCAGTACTTC. Translation: CASSPGTTLYEQYF.

The chain carries TRBV6-1 and TRBJ1-4; D not resolved. Trimming took off 3 bases at V and 3 bases at J, with 8 bases between the two ends. CDR3 size: 14 residues. CDR1 and CDR2 from the germline V gene are MNHNS and SASEGT. The CDR3: CASSDGSANEKLFF. The CDR3 DNA reads as TGTGCCAGCAGTGATGGCAGCGCTAATGAAAAACTGTTTTTT.